This T cell receptor beta chain was retrieved from a study of control samples from healthy donors and cancer patients. Repertoires were generated with immunoSEQ multiplex PCR, while TCRdb's copy carries only in-frame clones and drops some. The table records 90,000 to 150,000 clones, about nine tenths of them present only once. The CDR3 runs 14 residues. Germline lookup yields CDR1 LNHNV and CDR2 YYDKDF (reference sequence). V lost 7 bases to trimming and J lost 6 bases; unmatched junction nucleotides: 9. The source is a woman under 30 in good health. The chain has TRBV15 and TRBJ1-5; TRBD1 matches 7 bases. The sequencing sample was made of blood. The CDR3 is CATTTGESGQPQHF. In DNA, the CDR3 is TGTGCCACCACCACAGGGGAGTCAGGTCAGCCCCAGCATTTT. The complete variable domain, with remaining parts taken from reference TRBV15 and TRBJ1-5, reads DAMVIQNPRYQVTQFGKPVTLSCSQTLNHNVMYWYQQKSSQAPKLLFHYYDKDFNNEADTPDNFQSRRPNTSFCFLDIRSPGLGDTAMYLCATTTGESGQPQHFGDGTRLSIL.